The entry below gives a single T cell receptor beta chain sequence along with its context. This record comes from a study of T cells after yellow fever vaccination. The germline CDR1 and CDR2 sequences are LGHDT and YNNKEL (reference sequence). The V and J ends lost 0 bases and 12 bases respectively, with 14 bases between them. This CDR3 contains 13 residues. Generation of TCR cDNA used 5'RACE template switching (which added a universal primer site and UMIs). TCRdb fed the 5' RACE reads into MiXCR, producing one record per CDR3 protein. The sample has some 340,000 distinct CDR3 sequences; approximately 4% are singletons.

The chain joins TRBV3-1 to TRBJ2-5; no clear D gene. This sequence originates from a man between 18 and 29 years old who received the YFV17D yellow fever vaccine. The input for sequencing was PBMCs, taken 5 days after the yellow fever booster vaccination. For the CDR3, the DNA is TGTGCCAGCAGCCAAGAATTGGAGACAACCAAGTACTTC. Translation gives CASSQELETTKYF.